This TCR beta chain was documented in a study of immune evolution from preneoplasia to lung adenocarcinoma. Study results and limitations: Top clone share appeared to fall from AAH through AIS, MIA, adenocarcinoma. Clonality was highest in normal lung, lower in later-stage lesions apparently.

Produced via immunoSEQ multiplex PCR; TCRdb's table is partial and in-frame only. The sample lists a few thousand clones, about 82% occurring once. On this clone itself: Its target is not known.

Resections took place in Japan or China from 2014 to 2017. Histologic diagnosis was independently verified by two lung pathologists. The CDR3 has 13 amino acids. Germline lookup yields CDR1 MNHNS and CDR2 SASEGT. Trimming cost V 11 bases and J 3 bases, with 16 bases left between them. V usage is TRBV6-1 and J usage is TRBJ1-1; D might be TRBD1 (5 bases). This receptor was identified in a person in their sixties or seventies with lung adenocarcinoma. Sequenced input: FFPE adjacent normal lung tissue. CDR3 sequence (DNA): TGTGCCGGCCGGTGGGGGGGGGACACTGAAGCTTTCTTT. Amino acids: CAGRWGGDTEAFF.